The present T cell receptor (beta chain) was sequenced within a study of tumor and adjacent non-tumor tissue in lung cancer. On the study more broadly: The patients, around 9 men and 4 or 5 women, were roughly 30 to 85 with stage I to III disease.

Turning to this clonotype: The antigen is undetermined.

After removal of 2 bases from V and 1 base from J, the junction contained 5 bases not matched to a gene. Germline CDR1 is SGHAT and CDR2 is FQNNGV. The CDR3 is made up of 16 amino acids. Overall study results and limits: In normal lung, the top 100 clones were significantly more dominant than in tumor.

This sample's RNA came from whole unsorted tissue. The normal lung tissue was taken more than 3 cm from the tumor edge. Between August and November 2014, newly diagnosed, chemotherapy-naive lung cancer patients underwent thoracic surgery in China. The library came from three nested PCR rounds adapted from ARM-PCR protocols. MiXCR, applied by TCRdb to the multiplex PCR reads, yields one record per CDR3 protein. The sample includes over 80,000 distinct CDR3 sequences, approximately 80% seen only once; the top ten take 30%. Material for sequencing was distant non-tumor lung tissue. The chain uses TRBV11-2 and TRBJ1-1; 9 bases line up with TRBD1. The clonotype comes from a man aged 55 to 70 with small cell lung cancer. Written as DNA, the CDR3 is TGTGCCAGCAGCTTAACAGGGGGCGGTAGGAACACTGAAGCTTTCTTT. Amino acids: CASSLTGGGRNTEAFF.